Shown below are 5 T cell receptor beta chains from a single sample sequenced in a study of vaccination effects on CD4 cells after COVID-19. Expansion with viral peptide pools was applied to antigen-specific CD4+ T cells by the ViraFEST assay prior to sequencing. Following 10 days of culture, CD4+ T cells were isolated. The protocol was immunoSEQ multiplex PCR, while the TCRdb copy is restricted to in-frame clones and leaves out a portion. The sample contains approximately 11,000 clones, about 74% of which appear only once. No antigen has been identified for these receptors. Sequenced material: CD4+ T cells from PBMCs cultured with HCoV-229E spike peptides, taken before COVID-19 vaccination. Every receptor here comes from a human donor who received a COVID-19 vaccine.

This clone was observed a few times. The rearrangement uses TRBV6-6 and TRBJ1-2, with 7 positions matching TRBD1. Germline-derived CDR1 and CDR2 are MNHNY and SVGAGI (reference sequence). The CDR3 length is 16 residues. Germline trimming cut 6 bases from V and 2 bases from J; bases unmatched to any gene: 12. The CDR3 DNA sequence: TGTGCCAGCAGCCACCCGCAGGACAGGTTAAACTATGGCTACACCTTC. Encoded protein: CASSHPQDRLNYGYTF.

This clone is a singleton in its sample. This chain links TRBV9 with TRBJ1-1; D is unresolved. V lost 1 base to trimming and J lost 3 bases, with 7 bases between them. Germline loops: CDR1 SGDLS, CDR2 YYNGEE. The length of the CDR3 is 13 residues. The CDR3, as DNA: TGTGCCAGCAGCGTACTCGGCTACACTGAAGCTTTCTTT. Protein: CASSVLGYTEAFF.

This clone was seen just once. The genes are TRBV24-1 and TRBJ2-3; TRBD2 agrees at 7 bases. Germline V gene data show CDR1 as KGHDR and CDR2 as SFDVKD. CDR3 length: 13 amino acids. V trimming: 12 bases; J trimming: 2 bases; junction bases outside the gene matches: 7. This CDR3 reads CASQAGSTDTQYF. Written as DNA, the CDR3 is TGTGCCTCCCAAGCGGGGTCCACAGATACGCAGTATTTT.

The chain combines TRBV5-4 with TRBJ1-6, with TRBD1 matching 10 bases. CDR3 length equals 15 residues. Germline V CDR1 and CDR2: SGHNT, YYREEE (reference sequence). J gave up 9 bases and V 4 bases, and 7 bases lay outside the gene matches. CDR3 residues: CASSVPGTGVSPLHF. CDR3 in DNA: TGTGCCAGCAGCGTGCCTGGGACAGGGGTTTCACCCCTCCACTTT.

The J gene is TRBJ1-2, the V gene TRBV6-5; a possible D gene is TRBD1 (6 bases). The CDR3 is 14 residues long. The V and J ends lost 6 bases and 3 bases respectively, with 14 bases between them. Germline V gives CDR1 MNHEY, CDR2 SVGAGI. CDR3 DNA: TGTGCCAGCAGACTGAACAGGGACCACTATGGCTACACCTTC. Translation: CASRLNRDHYGYTF.